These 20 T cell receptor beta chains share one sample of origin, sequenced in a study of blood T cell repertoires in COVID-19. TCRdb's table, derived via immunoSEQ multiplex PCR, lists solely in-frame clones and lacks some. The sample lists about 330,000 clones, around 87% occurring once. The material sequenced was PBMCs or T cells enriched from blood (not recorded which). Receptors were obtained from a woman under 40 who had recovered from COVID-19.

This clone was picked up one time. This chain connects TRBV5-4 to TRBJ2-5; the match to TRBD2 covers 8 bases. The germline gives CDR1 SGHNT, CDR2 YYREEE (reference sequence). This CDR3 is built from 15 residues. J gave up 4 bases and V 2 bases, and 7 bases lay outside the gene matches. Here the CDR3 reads CASSLTRGGGETQYF. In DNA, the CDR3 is TGTGCCAGCAGCTTAACTCGGGGGGGTGGAGAGACCCAGTACTTC.

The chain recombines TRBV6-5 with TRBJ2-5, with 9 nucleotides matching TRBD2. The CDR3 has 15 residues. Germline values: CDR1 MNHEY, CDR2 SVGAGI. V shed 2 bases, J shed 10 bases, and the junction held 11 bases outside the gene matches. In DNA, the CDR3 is TGTGCCAGCAGTTACCTCGGTGGTAGCGGGGGCATCCAGTACTTC. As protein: CASSYLGGSGGIQYF.

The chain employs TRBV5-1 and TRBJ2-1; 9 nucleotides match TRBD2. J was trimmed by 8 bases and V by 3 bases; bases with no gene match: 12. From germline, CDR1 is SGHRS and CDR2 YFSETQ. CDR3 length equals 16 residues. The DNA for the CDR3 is TGCGCCAGCAGCTACCTTAGCGGGGGCGGTATGGATGAGCAGTTCTTC. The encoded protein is CASSYLSGGGMDEQFF.

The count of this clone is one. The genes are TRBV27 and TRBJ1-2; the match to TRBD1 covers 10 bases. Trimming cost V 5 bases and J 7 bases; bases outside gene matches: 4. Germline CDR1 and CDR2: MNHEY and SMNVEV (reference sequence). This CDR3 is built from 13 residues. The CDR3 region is CASSVGTGVGYTF. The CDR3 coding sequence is TGTGCCAGCAGTGTCGGGACAGGGGTTGGCTACACCTTC.

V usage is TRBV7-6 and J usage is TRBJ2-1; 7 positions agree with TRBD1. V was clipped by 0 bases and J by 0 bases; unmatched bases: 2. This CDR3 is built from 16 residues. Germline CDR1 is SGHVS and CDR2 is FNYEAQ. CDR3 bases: TGTGCCAGCAGCTTAGCGGGGGACAGCTCCTACAATGAGCAGTTCTTC. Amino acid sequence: CASSLAGDSSYNEQFF.

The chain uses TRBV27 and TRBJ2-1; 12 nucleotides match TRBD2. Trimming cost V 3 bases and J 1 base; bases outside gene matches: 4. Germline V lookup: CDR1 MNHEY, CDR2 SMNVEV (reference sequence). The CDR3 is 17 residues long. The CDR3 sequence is CASSLLAGGPSYNEQFF. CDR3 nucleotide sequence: TGTGCCAGCAGTTTGCTAGCGGGGGGGCCTTCCTACAATGAGCAGTTCTTC.

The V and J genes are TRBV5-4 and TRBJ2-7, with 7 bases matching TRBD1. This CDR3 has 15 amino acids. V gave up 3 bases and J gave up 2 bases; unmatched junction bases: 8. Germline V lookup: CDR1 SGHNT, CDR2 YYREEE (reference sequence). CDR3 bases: TGTGCCAGCAGCTATCGAGACAGGGTCCCCTACGAGCAGTACTTC. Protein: CASSYRDRVPYEQYF.

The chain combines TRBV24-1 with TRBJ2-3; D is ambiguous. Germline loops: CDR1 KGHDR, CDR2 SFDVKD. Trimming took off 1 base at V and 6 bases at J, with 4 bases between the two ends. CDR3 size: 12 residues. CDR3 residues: CATSDFEDTQYF. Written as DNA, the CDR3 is TGTGCCACCAGTGATTTCGAGGATACGCAGTATTTT.

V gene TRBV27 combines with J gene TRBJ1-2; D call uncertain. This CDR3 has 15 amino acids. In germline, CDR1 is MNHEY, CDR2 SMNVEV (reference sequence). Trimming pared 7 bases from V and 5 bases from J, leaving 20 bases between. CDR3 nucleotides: TGTGCCAGCAAGAGGACTAGGGATTCTCTATATGGCTACACCTTC. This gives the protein CASKRTRDSLYGYTF.

CDR3 DNA: TGTGCCTGTGGACAGGCGGGCGATCAGCCCCAGCATTTT. Its protein product is CACGQAGDQPQHF. The gene calls are TRBV30 and TRBJ1-5, with TRBD1 matching 7 bases. The CDR3 covers 13 residues. V lost 6 bases, J lost 5 bases, and 7 bases stayed unmatched. CDR1 is GTSNPN and CDR2 is SVGIG in the germline V gene (reference sequence).

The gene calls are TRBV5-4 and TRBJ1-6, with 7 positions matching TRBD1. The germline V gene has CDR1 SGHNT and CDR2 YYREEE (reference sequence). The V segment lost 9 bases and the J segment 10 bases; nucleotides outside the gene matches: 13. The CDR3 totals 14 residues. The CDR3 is CATFRQGDRSPLHF. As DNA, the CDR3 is TGTGCCACTTTTAGACAGGGAGATAGGTCACCCCTCCACTTT. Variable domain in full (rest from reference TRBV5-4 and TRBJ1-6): ETGVTQSPTHLIKTRGQQVTLRCSSQSGHNTVSWYQQALGQGPQFIFQYYREEENGRGNFPPRFSGLQFPNYSSELNVNALELDDSALYLCATFRQGDRSPLHFGNGTRLTVT.

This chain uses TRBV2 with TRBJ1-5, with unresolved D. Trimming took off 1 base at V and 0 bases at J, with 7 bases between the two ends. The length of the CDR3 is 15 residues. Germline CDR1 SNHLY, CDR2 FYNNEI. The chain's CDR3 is CASSEGPYSNQPQHF. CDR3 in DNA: TGTGCCAGCAGTGAAGGGCCGTATAGCAATCAGCCCCAGCATTTT.

The CDR3 DNA reads TGTGCCATCAGTGAGTCGACCGGGACAGGGGGGATGTTTTTT. This sequence encodes CAISESTGTGGMFF. The V and J genes are TRBV10-3 and TRBJ1-4; 11 nucleotides match TRBD1. Germline CDR1 ENHRY, CDR2 SYGVKD. The CDR3 sequence is 14 residues long. The V and J ends lost 0 bases and 15 bases, in that order; junction bases with no gene match: 6.

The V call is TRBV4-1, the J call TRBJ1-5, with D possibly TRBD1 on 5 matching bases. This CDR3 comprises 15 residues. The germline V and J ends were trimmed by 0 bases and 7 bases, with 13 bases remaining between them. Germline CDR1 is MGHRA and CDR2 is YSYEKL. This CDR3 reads CASSQDTAGWQPQHF. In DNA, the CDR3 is TGCGCCAGCAGCCAAGACACGGCAGGGTGGCAGCCCCAGCATTTT.

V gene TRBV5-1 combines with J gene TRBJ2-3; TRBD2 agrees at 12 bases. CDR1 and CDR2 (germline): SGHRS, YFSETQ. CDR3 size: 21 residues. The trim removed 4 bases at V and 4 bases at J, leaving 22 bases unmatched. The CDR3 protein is CASSPRPPSSGGGKLSDTQYF. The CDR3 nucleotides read TGCGCCAGCAGCCCCCGACCTCCGTCTAGCGGGGGGGGTAAGCTGTCAGATACGCAGTATTTT.

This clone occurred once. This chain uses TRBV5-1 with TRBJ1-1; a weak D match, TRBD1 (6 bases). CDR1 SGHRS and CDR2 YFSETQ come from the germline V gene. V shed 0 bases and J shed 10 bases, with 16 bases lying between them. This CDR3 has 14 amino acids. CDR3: CASSLDPGVPGAFF. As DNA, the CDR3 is TGCGCCAGCAGCTTGGACCCAGGGGTCCCCGGAGCTTTCTTT.

The CDR3 bases are TGTGCCAGCAGCGGACAGGCCAGCTATGGCTACACCTTC. Its protein product is CASSGQASYGYTF. The chain joins TRBV12-3 or TRBV12-4 to TRBJ1-2; TRBD1 matches 7 bases. V dropped 6 bases and J dropped 4; count of bases not matched to a gene: 5. There are 13 residues in the CDR3.

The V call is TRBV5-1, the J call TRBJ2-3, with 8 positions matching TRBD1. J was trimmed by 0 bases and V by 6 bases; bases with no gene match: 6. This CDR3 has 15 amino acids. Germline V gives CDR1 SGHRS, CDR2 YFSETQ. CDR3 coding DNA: TGCGCCAGCACCCAGTGGACAGGGAGCACAGATACGCAGTATTTT. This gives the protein CASTQWTGSTDTQYF.

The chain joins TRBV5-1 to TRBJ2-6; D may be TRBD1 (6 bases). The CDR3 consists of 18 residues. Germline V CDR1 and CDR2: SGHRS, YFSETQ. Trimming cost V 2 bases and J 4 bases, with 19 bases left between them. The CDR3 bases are TGCGCCAGCAGCTTATTGAATTGGGGGCGCAACGGGGCCAACGTCCTGACTTTC. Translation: CASSLLNWGRNGANVLTF.

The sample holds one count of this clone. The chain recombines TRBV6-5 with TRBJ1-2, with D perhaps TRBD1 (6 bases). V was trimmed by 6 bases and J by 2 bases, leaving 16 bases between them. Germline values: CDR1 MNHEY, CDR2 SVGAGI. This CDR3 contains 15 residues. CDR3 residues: CASRRGTYQNYGYTF. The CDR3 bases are TGTGCCAGCAGGAGGGGGACATACCAAAACTATGGCTACACCTTC.